The present T cell receptor beta chain was sequenced within a study of cytomegalovirus exposure and HLA in healthy donors. Background on the study: In an earlier analysis, 90 million to 130 million unique TCR beta sequences were found from some 170 million T cells. Study findings and constraints: Rare TCR sequences dominated, though some public TCRs recurred in many donors. In vitro assays verified that a few CMV-associated chains recognized CMV antigens specifically. Sequencing depth roughly uniform across donors was assumed in presence/absence analyses.

The PCR was carried out with 60 Vbeta primers and 13 Jbeta primers. TCRdb keeps only in-frame clones here, not all; method: immunoSEQ multiplex PCR. The sample carries hundreds of thousands of clones, under 80% recorded once. This clone was counted a single time. Its antigen is not known. This clonotype was obtained from a female donor in good health and CMV-seronegative. The sequenced sample consisted of PBMCs.

The CDR3 protein is CASTRTGWNQPQHF. CDR3 in DNA: TGTGCCAGCACCCGGACAGGGTGGAATCAGCCCCAGCATTTT. This sequence joins TRBV6-1 and TRBJ1-5; 8 nucleotides align to TRBD1. Looked up from germline, CDR1 is MNHNS and CDR2 is SASEGT. The J segment lost 4 bases and the V segment lost 7 bases, leaving 6 bases of the junction unmatched. The CDR3 spans 14 residues.